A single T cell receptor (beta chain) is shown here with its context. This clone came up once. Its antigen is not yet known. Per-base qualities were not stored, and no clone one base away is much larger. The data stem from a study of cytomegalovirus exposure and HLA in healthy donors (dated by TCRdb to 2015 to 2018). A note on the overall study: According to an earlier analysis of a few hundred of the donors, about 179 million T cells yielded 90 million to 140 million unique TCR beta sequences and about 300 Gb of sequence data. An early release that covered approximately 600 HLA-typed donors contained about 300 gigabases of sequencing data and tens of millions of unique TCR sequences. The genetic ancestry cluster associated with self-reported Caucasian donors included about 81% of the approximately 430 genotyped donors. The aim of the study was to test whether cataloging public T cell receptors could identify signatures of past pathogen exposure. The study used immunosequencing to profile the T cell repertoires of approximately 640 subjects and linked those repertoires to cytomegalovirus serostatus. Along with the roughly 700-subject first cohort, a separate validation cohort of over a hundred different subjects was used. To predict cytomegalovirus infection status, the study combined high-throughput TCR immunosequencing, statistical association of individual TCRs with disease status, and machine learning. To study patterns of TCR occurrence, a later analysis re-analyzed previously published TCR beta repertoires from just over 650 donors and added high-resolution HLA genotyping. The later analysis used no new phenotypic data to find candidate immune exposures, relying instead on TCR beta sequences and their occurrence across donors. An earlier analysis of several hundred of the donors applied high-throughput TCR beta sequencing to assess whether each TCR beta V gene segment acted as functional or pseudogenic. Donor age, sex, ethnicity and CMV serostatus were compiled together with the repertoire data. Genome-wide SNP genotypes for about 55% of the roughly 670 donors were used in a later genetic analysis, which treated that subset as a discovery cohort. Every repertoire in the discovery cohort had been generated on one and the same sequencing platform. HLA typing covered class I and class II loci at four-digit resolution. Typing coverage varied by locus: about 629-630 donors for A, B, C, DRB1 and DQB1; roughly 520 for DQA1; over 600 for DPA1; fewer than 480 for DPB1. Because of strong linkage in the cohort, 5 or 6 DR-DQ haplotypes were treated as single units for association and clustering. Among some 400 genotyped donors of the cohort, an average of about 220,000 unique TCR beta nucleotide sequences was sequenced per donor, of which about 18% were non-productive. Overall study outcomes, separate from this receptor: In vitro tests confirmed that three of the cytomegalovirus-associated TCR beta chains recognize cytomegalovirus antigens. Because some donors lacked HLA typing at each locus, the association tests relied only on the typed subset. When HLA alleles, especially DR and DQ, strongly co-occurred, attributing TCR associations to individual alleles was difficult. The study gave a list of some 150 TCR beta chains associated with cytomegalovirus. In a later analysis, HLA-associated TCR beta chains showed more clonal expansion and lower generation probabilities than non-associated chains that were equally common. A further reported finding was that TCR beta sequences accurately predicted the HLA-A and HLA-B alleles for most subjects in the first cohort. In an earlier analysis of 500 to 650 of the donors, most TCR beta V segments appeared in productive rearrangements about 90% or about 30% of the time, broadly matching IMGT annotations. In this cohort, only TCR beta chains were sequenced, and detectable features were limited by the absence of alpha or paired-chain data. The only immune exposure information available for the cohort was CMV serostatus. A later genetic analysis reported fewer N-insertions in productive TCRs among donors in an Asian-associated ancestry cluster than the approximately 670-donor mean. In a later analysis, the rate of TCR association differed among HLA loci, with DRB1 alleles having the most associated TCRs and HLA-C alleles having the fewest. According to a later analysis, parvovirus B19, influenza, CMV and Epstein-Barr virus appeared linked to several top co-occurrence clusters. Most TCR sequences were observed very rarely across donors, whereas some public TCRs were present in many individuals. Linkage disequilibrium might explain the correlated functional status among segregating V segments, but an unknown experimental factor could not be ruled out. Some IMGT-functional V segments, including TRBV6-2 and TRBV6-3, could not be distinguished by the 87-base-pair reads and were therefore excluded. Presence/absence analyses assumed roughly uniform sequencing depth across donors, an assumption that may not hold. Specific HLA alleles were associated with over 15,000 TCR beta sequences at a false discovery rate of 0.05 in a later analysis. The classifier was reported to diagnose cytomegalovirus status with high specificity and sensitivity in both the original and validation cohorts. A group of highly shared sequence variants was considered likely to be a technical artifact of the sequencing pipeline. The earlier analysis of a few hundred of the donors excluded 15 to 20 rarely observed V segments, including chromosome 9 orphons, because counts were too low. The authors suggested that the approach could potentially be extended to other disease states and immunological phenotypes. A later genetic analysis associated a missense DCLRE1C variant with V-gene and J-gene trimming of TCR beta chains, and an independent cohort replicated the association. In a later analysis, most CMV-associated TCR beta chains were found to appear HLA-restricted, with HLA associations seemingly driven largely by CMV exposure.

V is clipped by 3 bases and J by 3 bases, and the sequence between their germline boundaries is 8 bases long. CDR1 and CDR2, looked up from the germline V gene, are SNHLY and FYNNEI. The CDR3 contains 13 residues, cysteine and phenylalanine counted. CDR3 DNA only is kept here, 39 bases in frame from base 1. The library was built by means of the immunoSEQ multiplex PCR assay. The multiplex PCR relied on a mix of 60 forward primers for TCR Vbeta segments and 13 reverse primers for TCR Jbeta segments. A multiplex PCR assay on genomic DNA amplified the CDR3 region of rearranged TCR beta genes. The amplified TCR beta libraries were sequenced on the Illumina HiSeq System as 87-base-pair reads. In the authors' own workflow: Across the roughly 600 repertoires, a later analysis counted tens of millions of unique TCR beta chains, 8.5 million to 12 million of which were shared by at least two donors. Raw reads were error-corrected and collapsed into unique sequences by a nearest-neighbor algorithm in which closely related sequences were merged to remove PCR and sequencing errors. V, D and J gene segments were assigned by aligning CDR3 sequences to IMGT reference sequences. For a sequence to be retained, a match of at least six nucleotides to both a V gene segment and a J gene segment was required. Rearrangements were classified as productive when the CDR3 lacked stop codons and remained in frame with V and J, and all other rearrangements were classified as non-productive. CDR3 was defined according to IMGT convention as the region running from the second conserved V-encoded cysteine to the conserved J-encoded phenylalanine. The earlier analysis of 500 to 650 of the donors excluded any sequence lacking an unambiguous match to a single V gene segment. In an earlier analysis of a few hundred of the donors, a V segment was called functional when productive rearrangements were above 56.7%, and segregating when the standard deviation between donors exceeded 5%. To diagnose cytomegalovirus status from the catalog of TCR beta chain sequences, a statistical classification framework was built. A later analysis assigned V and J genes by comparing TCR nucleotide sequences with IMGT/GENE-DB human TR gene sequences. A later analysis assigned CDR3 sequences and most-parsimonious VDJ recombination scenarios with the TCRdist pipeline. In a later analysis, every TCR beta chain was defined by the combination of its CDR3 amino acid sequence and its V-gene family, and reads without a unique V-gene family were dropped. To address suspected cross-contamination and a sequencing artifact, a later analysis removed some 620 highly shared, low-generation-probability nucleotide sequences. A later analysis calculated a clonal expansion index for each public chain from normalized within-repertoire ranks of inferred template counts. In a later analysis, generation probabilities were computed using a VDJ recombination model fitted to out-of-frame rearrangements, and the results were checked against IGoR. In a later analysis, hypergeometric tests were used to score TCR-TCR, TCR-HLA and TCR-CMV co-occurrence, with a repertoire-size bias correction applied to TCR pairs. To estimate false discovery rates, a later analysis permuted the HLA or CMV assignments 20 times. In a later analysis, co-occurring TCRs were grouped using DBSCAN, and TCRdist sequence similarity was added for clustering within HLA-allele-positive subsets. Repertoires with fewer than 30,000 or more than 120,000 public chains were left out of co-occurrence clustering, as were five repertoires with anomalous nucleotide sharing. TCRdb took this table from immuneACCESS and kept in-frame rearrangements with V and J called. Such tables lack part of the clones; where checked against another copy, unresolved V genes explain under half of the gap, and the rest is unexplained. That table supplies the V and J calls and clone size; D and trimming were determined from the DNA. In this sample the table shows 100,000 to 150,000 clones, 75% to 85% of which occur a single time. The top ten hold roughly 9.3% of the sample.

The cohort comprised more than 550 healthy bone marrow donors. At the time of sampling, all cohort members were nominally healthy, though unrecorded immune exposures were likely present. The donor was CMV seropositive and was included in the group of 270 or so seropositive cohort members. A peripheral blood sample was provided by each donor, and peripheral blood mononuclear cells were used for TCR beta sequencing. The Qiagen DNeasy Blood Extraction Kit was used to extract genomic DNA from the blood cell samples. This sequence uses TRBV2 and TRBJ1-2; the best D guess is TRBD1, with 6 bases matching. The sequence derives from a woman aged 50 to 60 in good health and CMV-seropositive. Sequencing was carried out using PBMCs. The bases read TGTGCCAGCAGTGAGAGACAGGACTATGGCTACACCTTC. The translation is CASSERQDYGYTF. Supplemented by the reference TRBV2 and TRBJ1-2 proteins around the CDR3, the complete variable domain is EPEVTQTPSHQVTQMGQEVILRCVPISNHLYFYWYRQILGQKVEFLVSFYNNEISEKSEIFDDQFSVERPDGSNFTLKIRSTKLEDSAMYFCASSERQDYGYTFGSGTRLTVV.